Shown below are 11 T cell receptor beta chains from a single sample sequenced in a study of T-cell reconstitution after alpha-beta-depleted transplantation in children (dated by TCRdb to about 2016). Receptors were amplified or captured by PCR. The instrument given in TCRdb is Illumina HiSeq 2500. TCR libraries were prepared with molecular barcoding, using unique molecular identifiers to normalize TCRbeta repertoire quantification. TCRdb reran the public reads through fastp at Q25 and MiXCR, keeping productive beta chains. Duplicate CDR3 protein sequences are folded into a single record with the most common DNA and genes. This sample gives hundreds of thousands of distinct CDR3 sequences in total; 16% of them show up just once. The leading ten clones occupy 1.1% of the sample. This sample comprised PBMCs from the stem cell graft donor, obtained from the stem cell graft. These receptors all stem from a human donor who donated a stem cell graft to a child with acute myeloid leukemia.

This clonotype was counted at least ten times. The chain employs TRBV20-1 and TRBJ1-5; D is perhaps TRBD1 (6 bases). The CDR3 is made up of 12 amino acids. Trimming pared 7 bases from V and 5 bases from J, leaving 12 bases between. The germline CDR1 and CDR2 sequences are DFQATT and SNEGSKA (reference sequence). The CDR3 loop is CSVAQGDQPQHF. The CDR3 nucleotides are TGCAGTGTGGCACAGGGAGATCAGCCCCAGCATTTT.

This clonotype was recorded a few times. This sequence joins TRBV20-1 and TRBJ1-5; 9 nucleotides line up with TRBD1. Germline lookup yields CDR1 DFQATT and CDR2 SNEGSKA (reference sequence). The J segment lost 1 base and the V segment lost 3 bases, leaving 10 bases of the junction unmatched. The CDR3 runs 17 residues. The chain's CDR3 is CSASAGTGLQSNQPQHF. The CDR3 DNA sequence: TGCAGTGCTAGTGCCGGGACAGGGTTACAGAGCAATCAGCCCCAGCATTTT.

This clonotype was seen at least ten times. This chain joins TRBV12-3 or TRBV12-4 and TRBJ2-7; 9 nucleotides align to TRBD1. The trim removed 5 bases at V and 0 bases at J, leaving 8 bases unmatched. The CDR3 loop spans 16 amino acids. This chain's CDR3 is CASSKFGDRASYEQYF. DNA of the CDR3: TGTGCCAGCAGTAAATTCGGGGACAGGGCCTCCTACGAGCAGTACTTC.

The table lists this clonotype with many counts. The chain recombines TRBV20-1 with TRBJ2-3; D remains unclear. Trimming pared 3 bases from V and 6 bases from J, leaving 7 bases between. The CDR3 length is 11 residues. Per germline, CDR1 DFQATT and CDR2 SNEGSKA (reference sequence). CDR3 DNA sequence: TGCAGTGCTAGCCCGTTGGATACGCAGTATTTT. Protein sequence: CSASPLDTQYF.

This clonotype was seen only a few times. The CDR3 loop is CASSEGRRGEQYV. DNA for the CDR3: TGCGCCAGCAGTGAGGGCCGGAGAGGGGAGCAGTACGTC. V usage is TRBV10-2 and J usage is TRBJ2-7; weak D call: TRBD2 (5 bases). CDR3 length equals 13 residues. The ends were cut back, 2 bases at V and 7 bases at J, with 12 bases in the middle. Germline V gene data show CDR1 as WSHSY and CDR2 as SAAADI.

This clonotype occurred many times. The chain joins TRBV4-1 to TRBJ2-2; no clear D gene. V lost 8 bases and J 6 bases, leaving 10 bases between the germline ends. Germline CDR1 is MGHRA and CDR2 is YSYEKL. This CDR3 spans 12 amino acids. CDR3 loop: CASVAESGELFF. The CDR3, as DNA: TGCGCCAGCGTCGCGGAATCCGGGGAGCTGTTTTTT.

The J gene is TRBJ1-5, the V gene TRBV5-1, with 7 positions matching TRBD1. Trimming at V came to 5 bases and at J to 3 bases, leaving 11 bases not matched to a gene. The CDR3 loop spans 16 amino acids. Germline CDR1 SGHRS, CDR2 YFSETQ. The DNA for the CDR3 is TGCGCCAGCAGAGGACTCCGACAGGGTCCCAATCAGCCCCAGCATTTT. Translated, it gives CASRGLRQGPNQPQHF.

The chain carries TRBV5-5 and TRBJ2-1; possibly TRBD2 for D (6 bases). Looked up from germline, CDR1 is SGHKS and CDR2 is YYEKEE (reference sequence). Trimming took off 6 bases at V and 3 bases at J, with 19 bases between the two ends. The CDR3 consists of 16 residues. CDR3 residues: CASTLSGGAVYNEQFF. The CDR3 DNA sequence: TGTGCCAGCACCCTGAGTGGCGGGGCGGTCTACAATGAGCAGTTCTTC.

The V and J genes are TRBV4-2 and TRBJ2-3; 7 bases map to TRBD2. This CDR3 has 18 residues. Germline CDR1 LGHNA, CDR2 YNFKEQ. Losses at the gene ends were 5 bases for V and 2 bases for J; bases not matched to a gene: 16. CDR3 loop: CASSSGLLGGIHTDTQYF. CDR3 DNA sequence: TGTGCCAGCAGCTCGGGTCTTCTCGGGGGGATCCACACAGATACGCAGTATTTT.

The V gene is TRBV29-1, the J gene TRBJ2-1, with D possibly being TRBD2 (6 bases). V dropped 5 bases and J dropped 7 bases, with 18 bases sitting between them. The CDR3 extends over 14 amino acids. Per germline, CDR1 SQVTM and CDR2 ANQGSEA. Written as DNA, the CDR3 is TGCAGCGTTACCTTCGGGAGTGAGTGGAATGAGCAGTTCTTC. Residues: CSVTFGSEWNEQFF.

CDR3 residues: CASSPIGQFTYGYTF. CDR3 coding DNA: TGTGCCAGCAGCCCAATTGGACAGTTCACCTATGGCTACACCTTC. The rearrangement uses TRBV7-9 and TRBJ1-2, with a tentative D call TRBD1 (6 bases). Germline values: CDR1 SEHNR, CDR2 FQNEAQ (reference sequence). The ends were cut back, 5 bases at V and 4 bases at J, with 17 bases in the middle. The CDR3 runs to 15 residues.